The 30 T cell receptor beta chains listed next were all sequenced from one sample in a study of blood T cell repertoires in COVID-19. Here immunoSEQ multiplex PCR was the method, and the copy in TCRdb shows in-frame clones only, minus some. The table has around 300,000 clones, almost 90% seen once; the top ten hold 2.5% to 3.5%. The sequenced material came from peripheral blood. All receptors come from a woman aged 30 to 39 with COVID-19, enrolled during active disease.

This chain connects TRBV11-3 to TRBJ2-4; possibly TRBD2 for D (5 bases). Trimming removed 2 bases from V and 0 bases from J, with 14 bases in between. This CDR3 has 17 amino acids. Germline-derived CDR1 and CDR2 are SGHNT and YENEEA. CDR3 nucleotides: TGTGCCAGCAGCTTACCCCCGGGATACCTAGCCAAAAACATTCAGTACTTC. The encoded protein is CASSLPPGYLAKNIQYF.

This clone was seen only once. The rearrangement links TRBV12-5 to TRBJ2-7, with 7 nucleotides matching TRBD1. J was trimmed by 3 bases and V by 5 bases; bases with no gene match: 7. CDR1 LGHNT and CDR2 FRNRAP come from the germline V gene. This CDR3 spans 14 amino acids. Here the CDR3 reads CASGQGQRYYEQYF. CDR3 DNA: TGTGCTAGTGGTCAGGGACAGCGATACTACGAGCAGTACTTC.

The rearrangement joins TRBV30 to TRBJ2-7; 12 positions agree with TRBD1. The CDR3 is 12 residues long. V gave up 5 bases and J gave up 7 bases; unmatched junction bases: 3. Germline V lookup: CDR1 GTSNPN, CDR2 SVGIG (reference sequence). CDR3 DNA: TGTGCCTGGGGGACAGGGGGCTGGGAGCAGTACTTC. It encodes CAWGTGGWEQYF. The variable domain in full, completed from reference TRBV30 and TRBJ2-7, reads SQTIHQWPATLVQPVGSPLSLECTVEGTSNPNLYWYRQAAGRGLQLLFYSVGIGQISSEVPQNLSASRPQDRQFILSSKKLLLSDSGFYLCAWGTGGWEQYFGPGTRLTVT.

This clone was observed a few times. The V call is TRBV10-2, the J call TRBJ2-2; the D gene is possibly TRBD1 (5 bases). V lost 6 bases and J 0 bases, leaving 8 bases between the germline ends. The germline gives CDR1 WSHSY, CDR2 SAAADI. The CDR3 sequence is 14 residues long. The CDR3 bases are TGCGCCAGCAGGGACACTACGAACACCGGGGAGCTGTTTTTT. It codes for CASRDTTNTGELFF.

The rearrangement uses TRBV6-5 and TRBJ2-4; 11 nucleotides match TRBD2. The CDR3 contains 15 residues. The germline gives CDR1 MNHEY, CDR2 SVGAGI. Trimming took 6 bases from V and 6 from J; bases not matched to a gene: 7. CDR3 sequence (DNA): TGTGCCAGCAGATTACTAGCGGGAGTAGGAAACATTCAGTACTTC. It translates to CASRLLAGVGNIQYF.

The chain is built from TRBV24-1 and TRBJ1-6; unclear D gene. The CDR3 is made up of 16 amino acids. V gave up 7 bases and J gave up 2 bases, with 14 bases separating them. Germline V gives CDR1 KGHDR, CDR2 SFDVKD. The DNA for the CDR3 is TGTGCCACCAGAAGCTTACAGATCCCCTATAATTCACCCCTCCACTTT. Its protein product is CATRSLQIPYNSPLHF.

This chain links TRBV25-1 with TRBJ2-7; D gene ambiguous. The CDR3 loop spans 13 amino acids. V was trimmed by 2 bases and J by 5 bases, leaving 10 bases between them. Per germline, CDR1 MGHDK and CDR2 SYGVNS. The CDR3 loop is CASSELRSHEQYF. In DNA form, the CDR3 reads TGTGCCAGCAGTGAACTCAGGTCCCACGAGCAGTACTTC.

This chain uses TRBV14 with TRBJ1-2; maybe TRBD1 (6 bases). The CDR3 runs 16 residues. Trimming removed 0 bases at V and 6 bases at J, with 17 bases between. Germline V gives CDR1 SGHDN, CDR2 FVKESK. The CDR3 loop is CASSQDFRDAGDGYTF. CDR3 nucleotide sequence: TGTGCCAGCAGCCAAGATTTTAGGGATGCAGGGGATGGCTACACCTTC.

This sequence joins TRBV7-9 and TRBJ2-1, with 15 positions matching TRBD2. J gave up 6 bases and V 1 base, and 10 bases lay outside the gene matches. Per germline, CDR1 SEHNR and CDR2 FQNEAQ (reference sequence). The CDR3 contains 19 residues. The CDR3 sequence: CASSLEGTSGRLLGNEQFF. CDR3 in DNA: TGTGCCAGCAGCTTAGAAGGGACTAGCGGGAGGCTATTAGGCAATGAGCAGTTCTTC.

The chain couples TRBV5-8 to TRBJ2-4; TRBD1 agrees at 8 bases. There are 16 residues in the CDR3. V shed 6 bases, J shed 7 bases, and the junction held 15 bases outside the gene matches. The V gene's germline CDR1 is SGHTS and CDR2 YDEGEE. CDR3 sequence (DNA): TGTGCCAGCAATTGGGACAGGACAGGGAGTAGGAACATTCAGTACTTC. It is translated as CASNWDRTGSRNIQYF.

The rearrangement links TRBV5-4 to TRBJ2-7; a possible D gene is TRBD2 (5 bases). From germline, CDR1 is SGHNT and CDR2 YYREEE (reference sequence). Trimming took 4 bases from V and 6 from J, leaving 14 bases between them. The CDR3 extends over 13 amino acids. As DNA, the CDR3 is TGTGCCAGCAGCCAGCAACTAGAATCCGAGCAGTACTTC. Translated: CASSQQLESEQYF.

The rearrangement uses TRBV6-5 and TRBJ1-2, with a tentative D call TRBD1 (5 bases). V was trimmed by 5 bases and J by 6 bases, leaving 13 bases between them. Per the germline V gene, CDR1 is MNHEY and CDR2 is SVGAGI. The CDR3 runs to 13 residues. The DNA for the CDR3 is TGTGCCAGCAGTCAAACCCCAGGGAATGGCTACACCTTC. Its translation is CASSQTPGNGYTF.

V and J are TRBV28 and TRBJ1-5, with 10 bases lining up with TRBD1. Germline V gives CDR1 MDHEN, CDR2 SYDVKM. V trimming: 6 bases; J trimming: 5 bases; junction bases outside the gene matches: 4. CDR3 size: 14 residues. CDR3 region: CASSSGQGYQPQHF. CDR3 nucleotides: TGTGCCAGCAGCTCGGGACAGGGGTATCAGCCCCAGCATTTT.

The genes are TRBV25-1 and TRBJ2-5, with a possible D match to TRBD1 (6 bases). The CDR3 totals 13 residues. V was pared by 4 bases and J by 10 bases, with 16 bases between. Germline V gives CDR1 MGHDK, CDR2 SYGVNS. CDR3 amino acids: CASSARGDWVQYF. The CDR3 bases are TGTGCCAGCAGTGCCAGGGGTGATTGGGTCCAGTACTTC.

The rearrangement joins TRBV28 to TRBJ1-2; D not certain. Trimming cost V 0 bases and J 6 bases, with 14 bases left between them. CDR3 length equals 15 residues. CDR1 MDHEN and CDR2 SYDVKM come from the germline V gene. CDR3 sequence reads: CASSLWEDKFHGYTF. For the CDR3, the DNA is TGTGCCAGCAGTTTATGGGAAGACAAATTTCATGGCTACACCTTC.

The V and J genes are TRBV11-2 and TRBJ2-7; 10 bases are shared with TRBD2. J was trimmed by 4 bases and V by 5 bases; bases with no gene match: 5. CDR1 and CDR2 (germline): SGHAT, FQNNGV. This CDR3 is 14 amino acids long. The CDR3 sequence is CASSKLAGPYEQYF. CDR3 coding DNA: TGTGCCAGCAGCAAACTAGCGGGACCGTACGAGCAGTACTTC.

The CDR3 is CASSLRRRAETQYF. DNA of the CDR3: TGTGCCAGCAGTTTAAGGCGGCGCGCCGAGACCCAGTACTTC. The chain links TRBV27 to TRBJ2-5; D not certain. Germline-derived CDR1 and CDR2 are MNHEY and SMNVEV (reference sequence). The CDR3 is 14 residues long. Trimming took off 2 bases at V and 5 bases at J, with 12 bases between the two ends.

V is TRBV3-1 (or the pseudogene TRBV3-2) and J is TRBJ2-7; 7 nucleotides agree with TRBD1. From germline, CDR1 is LGHDT and CDR2 YNNKEL (reference sequence). CDR3 length: 16 amino acids. V dropped 4 bases and J dropped 2; count of bases not matched to a gene: 11. CDR3 coding DNA: TGTGCCAGCAGCCCACTACCGGGACAGAGAACCTACGAGCAGTACTTC. It yields the protein CASSPLPGQRTYEQYF.

The chain recombines TRBV24-1 with TRBJ1-1; the D gene is possibly TRBD1 (6 bases). CDR1 KGHDR and CDR2 SFDVKD come from the germline V gene. CDR3 length: 12 amino acids. Trimming removed 4 bases from V and 8 bases from J, with 10 bases in between. CDR3: CATSDSGQEAFF. In nucleotides, the CDR3 is TGTGCCACCAGTGACTCGGGACAAGAAGCTTTCTTT.

The V gene is TRBV27, the J gene TRBJ1-2; 8 nucleotides match TRBD1. After removal of 4 bases from V and 2 bases from J, the junction contained 3 bases not matched to a gene. The CDR3 is 14 residues long. Germline CDR1 reads MNHEY; CDR2 reads SMNVEV (reference sequence). This CDR3 reads CASSSRTGNYGYTF. The CDR3 coding sequence is TGTGCCAGCAGTTCGAGGACAGGGAACTATGGCTACACCTTC.

The rearrangement uses TRBV5-4 and TRBJ1-6; 9 bases line up with TRBD1. Germline CDR1 reads SGHNT; CDR2 reads YYREEE (reference sequence). V lost 4 bases to trimming and J lost 1 base; unmatched junction nucleotides: 3. This CDR3 region has 16 residues. The CDR3 spells CASSSGQGSYNSPLHF. In DNA, the CDR3 is TGTGCCAGCAGCAGTGGACAGGGGTCCTATAATTCACCCCTCCACTTT.

The J gene is TRBJ1-5, the V gene TRBV2, with 9 bases lining up with TRBD1. Trimming cost V 8 bases and J 4 bases; bases outside gene matches: 15. The CDR3 runs 17 residues. From germline, CDR1 is SNHLY and CDR2 FYNNEI. The chain's CDR3 is CASDGGMDRGLNQPQHF. The CDR3 nucleotides read TGTGCCAGCGATGGAGGAATGGACAGGGGCCTTAATCAGCCCCAGCATTTT.

V and J are TRBV2 and TRBJ1-2, with a weak D call TRBD1 (5 bases). The V end was cut by 1 base, the J end by 2 bases, with 5 bases between. Per the germline V gene, CDR1 is SNHLY and CDR2 is FYNNEI. The CDR3 runs 13 residues. DNA of the CDR3: TGTGCCAGCAGTGAAGGACAGAACTATGGCTACACCTTC. Encoded protein: CASSEGQNYGYTF.

Only a few counts were recorded for this clone. The chain recombines TRBV7-2 with TRBJ2-5; 8 nucleotides align to TRBD2. The CDR3 is made up of 16 amino acids. The J segment lost 0 bases and the V segment lost 2 bases, leaving 5 bases of the junction unmatched. Per the germline V gene, CDR1 is SGHTA and CDR2 is FQGNSA. Here the CDR3 reads CASSLSGSGNQETQYF. The CDR3 DNA follows: TGTGCCAGCAGCTTATCGGGTAGCGGGAACCAAGAGACCCAGTACTTC. The full variable domain, with the rest looked up from reference TRBV7-2 and TRBJ2-5, is GAGVSQSPSNKVTEKGKDVELRCDPISGHTALYWYRQSLGQGLEFLIYFQGNSAPDKSGLPSDRFSAERTGGSVSTLTIQRTQQEDSAVYLCASSLSGSGNQETQYFGPGTRLLVL.

Worth noting for this clone: At one end, the junction sequence differs from germline, possibly due to a read error. The V gene is TRBV30, the J gene TRBJ1-2; D is unclear. Germline CDR1 and CDR2: GTSNPN and SVGIG (reference sequence). This CDR3 is 14 amino acids long. The chain's CDR3 is CAWTLLGRNYGYTF. Written as DNA, the CDR3 is TGTGCCTGGACCTTACTAGGACGGAACTATGGGTACACCTTC.

The chain joins TRBV5-4 to TRBJ2-1; 11 bases fit TRBD2. V was clipped by 5 bases and J by 12 bases; unmatched bases: 13. Germline V gene data show CDR1 as SGHNT and CDR2 as YYREEE (reference sequence). The CDR3 spans 15 residues. The CDR3 bases are TGTGCCAGCAGTCCGCCGGGACTAGCGGCGTTAGTGCAGTTCTTC. The encoded protein is CASSPPGLAALVQFF.

In its sample, this clone was seen once. The chain joins TRBV10-2 to TRBJ2-7; TRBD2 agrees at 11 bases. CDR1 WSHSY and CDR2 SAAADI come from the germline V gene. V shed 11 bases, J shed 3 bases, and the junction held 6 bases outside the gene matches. CDR3 length: 13 amino acids. The CDR3 region has the DNA TGCGCCTCCCAGACTAGCGGGATCTACGAGCAGTACTTC. This translates into CASQTSGIYEQYF.

The chain recombines TRBV18 with TRBJ2-7; TRBD2 matches 9 bases. Germline V CDR1 and CDR2: KGHSH, LQKENI. V trimming: 3 bases; J trimming: 0 bases; junction bases outside the gene matches: 9. The CDR3 has 17 amino acids. The CDR3 DNA follows: TGTGCCAGCTCACCGCTTAGCGGGAGCGGAAGCTCCTACGAGCAGTACTTC. Its translation: CASSPLSGSGSSYEQYF.

The J gene is TRBJ2-6, the V gene TRBV7-9, with 8 nucleotides matching TRBD2. The junction had 15 bases not matched to a gene; V was cut back by 3 bases and J by 5 bases. The germline gives CDR1 SEHNR, CDR2 FQNEAQ (reference sequence). The length of the CDR3 is 19 residues. The chain's CDR3 is CASSFPGGLAGPRANVLTF. CDR3 nucleotides: TGTGCCAGCAGCTTTCCCGGAGGGCTAGCGGGCCCACGGGCCAACGTCCTGACTTTC.

The J gene is TRBJ2-7, the V gene TRBV27; 7 bases align to TRBD1. The CDR3 extends over 15 amino acids. J was trimmed by 6 bases and V by 6 bases; bases with no gene match: 14. The germline CDR1 and CDR2 sequences are MNHEY and SMNVEV (reference sequence). CDR3 in amino acids: CASRNAGTEDGEQYF. The CDR3 DNA sequence: TGTGCCAGCAGAAATGCCGGGACAGAGGACGGCGAGCAGTACTTC.